The 31 T cell receptor beta chains below were found in one sample sequenced in a study of shared clonotypes between healthy human individuals. TCRdb's copy holds only in-frame clones and misses some; the assay was immunoSEQ multiplex PCR. The sample comprises approximately 1,000,000 clones, 60% to 80% of which are singletons, and over 0.8% rests with the top ten. The sequenced sample consisted of memory CD4+ T cells from PBMCs. The sample's subset: CD45RA-negative fraction. The source of these receptors is a man between 18 and 29 years old in good health. Some clones in this sample may be carry-over from other donors' samples.

The chain has TRBV7-8 and TRBJ1-5; 10 nucleotides line up with TRBD1. V gave up 0 bases and J gave up 5 bases; unmatched junction bases: 7. CDR3 size: 17 residues. CDR1 and CDR2 from the germline V gene are SGHVS and FQNEAQ. The DNA for the CDR3 is TGTGCCAGCAGCTTAGCGCTCGGACAGGGGGGCGATCAGCCCCAGCATTTT. Its protein is CASSLALGQGGDQPQHF.

This sequence joins TRBV7-3 and TRBJ1-2; possibly TRBD1 for D (5 bases). The CDR3 runs 13 residues. The V end was cut by 5 bases, the J end by 8 bases, with 15 bases between. From germline, CDR1 is SGHTA and CDR2 FQGTGA. For the CDR3, the DNA is TGTGCCAGCAGCAGACCAGGGAGTGAGGGCTACACCTTC. Amino acid sequence: CASSRPGSEGYTF.

As to this clone: Given a much more abundant clone one base away, this may be a read error. V gene TRBV12-2 combines with J gene TRBJ2-3; no DNA check was done on the table's D call, TRBD2. TRBV12-2 is deemed a pseudogene. CDR3 length: 18 residues. CDR3 bases: TGTGCAAGTCGCCAACACGATAGCCCTAGCGGGGACGCAGATACGCAGTATTTT. Amino acids: CASRQHDSPSGDADTQYF.

This clone occurred many times. Other nucleotide sequences in the sample specify the same CDR3. CDR3 DNA sequence: TGTGCCAGCCGTGGAAGCACAGATACGCAGTATTTT. Translation gives CASRGSTDTQYF. The genes are TRBV28 and TRBJ2-3, with unresolved D. Looked up from germline, CDR1 is MDHEN and CDR2 is SYDVKM. V gave up 8 bases and J gave up 0 bases, with 6 bases separating them. The CDR3 is made up of 12 amino acids.

The chain carries TRBV5-1 and TRBJ2-1, with TRBD1 matching over 11 bases. This CDR3 region has 15 residues. V dropped 4 bases and J dropped 6; count of bases not matched to a gene: 6. CDR1 and CDR2 (germline): SGHRS, YFSETQ. The DNA for the CDR3 is TGCGCCAGCAGCGGAACCGGGACAGGGGGCAATGAGCAGTTCTTC. It translates to CASSGTGTGGNEQFF.

This chain connects TRBV7-9 to TRBJ1-4; 9 nucleotides match TRBD1. Germline V gene sequence: CDR1 SEHNR, CDR2 FQNEAQ (reference sequence). The CDR3 sequence is 13 residues long. Unmatched junction bases numbered 3, after V lost 3 bases and J lost 10 bases. The CDR3 reads CASSFLTGGKLFF. DNA of the CDR3: TGTGCCAGCAGCTTCTTGACAGGGGGAAAACTGTTTTTT.

This clone was counted at least ten times. The DNA for the CDR3 is TGTGCCAGCAGCTTATATGGGGTAGCGGGAGGGCCGGATACGCAGTATTTT. Translation gives CASSLYGVAGGPDTQYF. The V gene is TRBV2, the J gene TRBJ2-3, with 11 nucleotides matching TRBD2. J lost 6 bases, V lost 6 bases, and 14 bases had no gene match. The germline V gene encodes CDR1 SNHLY and CDR2 FYNNEI. This CDR3 comprises 17 residues.

V gene TRBV25-1 combines with J gene TRBJ1-4; a possible D gene is TRBD1 (5 bases). Germline CDR1 and CDR2: MGHDK and SYGVNS. The CDR3 loop spans 14 amino acids. The V end lost 5 bases, the J end lost 5 bases, and 12 bases lay between the germline ends. DNA of the CDR3: TGTGCCAGCAGTCAGCCCGGGGCGAATGAAAAACTGTTTTTT. Encoded protein: CASSQPGANEKLFF.

This clone was detected only a few times. The chain recombines TRBV10-3 with TRBJ2-7; the match to TRBD2 covers 8 bases. The CDR3 has 12 residues. V was clipped by 3 bases and J by 6 bases; unmatched bases: 1. Germline V CDR1 and CDR2: ENHRY, SYGVKD. CDR3 protein: CAISDLAGEQYF. The CDR3 DNA follows: TGTGCCATCAGTGACCTAGCGGGCGAGCAGTACTTC.

The chain combines TRBV5-8 with TRBJ2-3; TRBD2 aligns across 10 bases. V gave up 0 bases and J gave up 9 bases; unmatched junction bases: 4. Germline V gene data show CDR1 as SGHTS and CDR2 as YDEGEE. This CDR3 is built from 14 residues. DNA for the CDR3: TGTGCCAGCAGCTTGGAGGTAGCGGGAGGAACGCAGTATTTT. Its protein product is CASSLEVAGGTQYF. Complete variable domain (other parts from reference TRBV5-8 and TRBJ2-3): EAGVTQSPTHLIKTRGQQATLRCSPISGHTSVYWYQQALGLGLQFLLWYDEGEERNRGNFPPRFSGRQFPNYSSELNVNALELEDSALYLCASSLEVAGGTQYFGPGTRLTVL.

This rearrangement joins TRBV19 to TRBJ2-6; D not certain. With 3 bases removed from V and 0 bases from J, the gap between germline ends came to 3 bases. Per the germline V gene, CDR1 is LNHDA and CDR2 is SQIVND (reference sequence). The CDR3 spans 14 residues. The CDR3 loop reads CASSISSGANVLTF. The DNA of the CDR3 is TGTGCCAGTAGTATTTCCTCTGGGGCCAACGTCCTGACTTTC. Together with reference TRBV19 and TRBJ2-6, the CDR3 gives the full variable domain: DGGITQSPKYLFRKEGQNVTLSCEQNLNHDAMYWYRQDPGQGLRLIYYSQIVNDFQKGDIAEGYSVSREKKESFPLTVTSAQKNPTAFYLCASSISSGANVLTFGAGSRLTVL.

Notes on this clone: In the same sample, other DNA sequences code for this CDR3. J is TRBJ1-5 and V is TRBV6-4; 7 bases fit TRBD1. Germline trimming cut 5 bases from V and 4 bases from J; bases unmatched to any gene: 2. The CDR3 totals 13 residues. Germline V CDR1 and CDR2: MRHNA, SNTAGT. CDR3 region: CASSPQGNQPQHF. The CDR3 nucleotides are TGTGCCAGCAGTCCACAGGGGAATCAGCCCCAGCATTTT.

This chain uses TRBV4-3 with TRBJ2-1; D not certain. CDR1 is LGHNA and CDR2 is YSLEER in the germline V gene. The V and J ends lost 4 bases and 8 bases respectively, with 12 bases between them. The length of the CDR3 is 13 residues. The CDR3 DNA reads as TGCGCCAGCAGCCTTCTCCCGGGCGATGAGCAGTTCTTC. Amino acids: CASSLLPGDEQFF.

This chain connects TRBV15 to TRBJ2-1; D might be TRBD2 (6 bases). The CDR3 sequence is 15 residues long. Germline loops: CDR1 LNHNV, CDR2 YYDKDF (reference sequence). The ends were cut back, 5 bases at V and 2 bases at J, with 13 bases in the middle. In nucleotides, the CDR3 is TGTGCCACCAGCGGAGGGCCTGGGGCCTACAATGAGCAGTTCTTC. Protein: CATSGGPGAYNEQFF.

Only a few counts were recorded for this clone. This chain uses TRBV29-1 with TRBJ2-1; 11 nucleotides agree with TRBD2. Germline trimming cut 4 bases from V and 5 bases from J; bases unmatched to any gene: 7. The CDR3 spans 15 residues. Germline lookup yields CDR1 SQVTM and CDR2 ANQGSEA. The CDR3 DNA reads TGCAGCGTTGGTAAGGGACTAGCGGAAGACAATGAGCAGTTCTTC. Protein product: CSVGKGLAEDNEQFF.

In its sample, this clone was seen a few times. DNA for the CDR3: TGTGCCAGCAGGCTGACGAGCTATGGCTACACCTTC. This codes for CASRLTSYGYTF. The chain links TRBV6-1 to TRBJ1-2; D unclear. Germline lookup yields CDR1 MNHNS and CDR2 SASEGT. This CDR3 comprises 12 residues. The V and J ends lost 6 bases and 4 bases respectively, with 9 bases between them.

This clone was seen more than once but under ten times. J is TRBJ1-5 and V is TRBV6-6; D is uncertain. Trimming took off 6 bases at V and 3 bases at J, with 6 bases between the two ends. This CDR3 is built from 12 residues. CDR1 is MNHNY, CDR2 SVGAGI, per germline (reference sequence). The CDR3 nucleotides are TGTGCCAGCAGCTCCCCCAATCAGCCCCAGCATTTT. This gives the protein CASSSPNQPQHF.

The chain combines TRBV19 with TRBJ1-1; a possible D gene is TRBD1 (5 bases). The CDR3 runs 15 residues. CDR1 is LNHDA, CDR2 SQIVND, per germline (reference sequence). Trimming shortened V by 6 bases and J by 1 base, and 15 bases separated the two germline ends. For the CDR3, the DNA is TGTGCCAGTAGGCCTAGACAGTCGGCGAACACTGAAGCTTTCTTT. This gives the protein CASRPRQSANTEAFF.

This chain connects TRBV6-6 to TRBJ1-4; the D is unclear. The CDR3 consists of 12 residues. V was shortened by 4 bases and J by 5 bases, with 5 bases between the two germline ends. In germline, CDR1 is MNHNY, CDR2 SVGAGI (reference sequence). CDR3 amino acids: CASSLQNEKLFF. CDR3 DNA sequence: TGTGCCAGCAGTTTACAAAATGAAAAACTGTTTTTT.

This chain joins TRBV27 and TRBJ2-1, with 9 bases identical to TRBD2. The CDR3 runs to 16 residues. J lost 2 bases, V lost 1 base, and 3 bases had no gene match. The V gene's germline CDR1 is MNHEY and CDR2 SMNVEV (reference sequence). CDR3 in DNA: TGTGCCAGCAGTTTATTTGCGGGAGGGGCCTACAATGAGCAGTTCTTC. Translation: CASSLFAGGAYNEQFF.

In this sample, this clone turned up a few times. The V call is TRBV27, the J call TRBJ1-5; a possible D gene is TRBD1 (5 bases). Germline loops: CDR1 MNHEY, CDR2 SMNVEV (reference sequence). Trimming cost V 5 bases and J 4 bases, with 12 bases left between them. This CDR3 spans 14 amino acids. This chain's CDR3 is CASSIPGRNQPQHF. The CDR3 DNA reads as TGTGCCAGCAGTATCCCGGGACGGAATCAGCCCCAGCATTTT.

The chain links TRBV6-1 to TRBJ1-1, with a tentative D call TRBD1 (5 bases). CDR1 is MNHNS and CDR2 is SASEGT in the germline V gene. Trimming stripped 5 bases from V and 3 bases from J, with 10 bases between. The CDR3 is 13 residues long. CDR3 amino acids: CASSWGWDTEAFF. The CDR3 nucleotides read TGTGCCAGCAGTTGGGGGTGGGACACTGAAGCTTTCTTT.

This clone showed up just once. V usage is TRBV5-1 and J usage is TRBJ1-4, with 7 bases fitting TRBD1. This CDR3 comprises 16 residues. Germline V CDR1 and CDR2: SGHRS, YFSETQ. The ends lost 4 bases at V and 2 bases at J; junction bases unmatched: 8. The CDR3 is CASSVGQTVTNEKLFF. Here the CDR3 DNA reads TGCGCCAGCAGCGTGGGACAGACCGTTACTAATGAAAAACTGTTTTTT.

This clone has only one observation. The V gene is TRBV7-2, the J gene TRBJ1-5; D gene uncertain. Germline CDR1 SGHTA, CDR2 FQGNSA. Between the trimmed V and J ends, which lost 4 bases and 3 bases, there was a span of 7 bases. The CDR3 sequence is 13 residues long. In DNA, the CDR3 is TGTGCCAGCAGCTCAATGTACAATCAGCCCCAGCATTTT. Protein: CASSSMYNQPQHF.

The V gene is TRBV28, the J gene TRBJ2-1; tentative D call: TRBD2 (6 bases). The germline CDR1 and CDR2 sequences are MDHEN and SYDVKM. Trimming left V 5 bases short and J 5 bases short, with 16 bases between. The CDR3 sequence is 15 residues long. As DNA, the CDR3 is TGTGCCAGCAGTCGACGGGAGAATCTCCACAATGAGCAGTTCTTC. Translated, it gives CASSRRENLHNEQFF.

The sample holds a few counts of this clone. The J gene is TRBJ1-5, the V gene TRBV20-1, with D uncertain. CDR1 is DFQATT and CDR2 is SNEGSKA in the germline V gene (reference sequence). V dropped 2 bases and J dropped 7 bases, with 6 bases sitting between them. This CDR3 spans 11 amino acids. The CDR3, as DNA: TGCAGTGCTAGAACCGGCCAGCCCCAGCATTTT. This codes for CSARTGQPQHF.

J is TRBJ1-5 and V is TRBV6-1; tentative D call: TRBD1 (6 bases). Germline-derived CDR1 and CDR2 are MNHNS and SASEGT. The CDR3 loop spans 16 amino acids. The V gene lost 0 bases and the J gene lost 9 bases, with 18 bases spanning the gap. The CDR3: CASSEAMNRALWPQHF. The CDR3 nucleotides read TGTGCCAGCAGTGAAGCAATGAACAGGGCCCTGTGGCCCCAGCATTTT.

The chain combines TRBV7-2 with TRBJ1-2, with 8 bases identical to TRBD1. CDR3 length: 14 residues. Germline lookup yields CDR1 SGHTA and CDR2 FQGNSA. J gave up 4 bases and V 4 bases, and 5 bases lay outside the gene matches. CDR3 nucleotides: TGTGCCAGCAGCTCTAGGACAGGGCCCTATGGCTACACCTTC. It is translated as CASSSRTGPYGYTF.

A word on this clone: Other DNA sequences in the sample encode the same CDR3. This sequence joins TRBV5-6 and TRBJ1-4; TRBD1 aligns across 8 bases. V lost 2 bases and J lost 6; bases outside the gene matches: 6. CDR1 and CDR2 (germline): SGHDT, YYEEEE. There are 15 residues in the CDR3. CDR3 DNA sequence: TGTGCCAGCAGCTTACGGACAGGGTGGGATGAAAAACTGTTTTTT. Translated, it gives CASSLRTGWDEKLFF.

V and J are TRBV28 and TRBJ2-7, with 9 bases lining up with TRBD2. Trimming at V came to 5 bases and at J to 0 bases, leaving 11 bases not matched to a gene. The CDR3 covers 17 residues. The germline V gene encodes CDR1 MDHEN and CDR2 SYDVKM. The CDR3 bases are TGTGCCAGCAGTCCACCGGCTAGCGGGACGAGCTCCTACGAGCAGTACTTC. Protein sequence: CASSPPASGTSSYEQYF.

The rearrangement links TRBV7-2 to TRBJ2-1; a possible D gene is TRBD2 (6 bases). CDR1 is SGHTA and CDR2 is FQGNSA in the germline V gene. V was trimmed by 4 bases and J by 4 bases, leaving 20 bases between them. CDR3 length: 17 amino acids. CDR3 sequence reads: CASSSQGNSGRYNEQFF. The CDR3 DNA reads as TGTGCCAGCAGCTCCCAAGGAAATAGCGGCCGATACAATGAGCAGTTCTTC.